The 17 T cell receptor beta chains presented below share a single source sample, sequenced in a study of shared clonotypes between healthy human individuals. TCRdb keeps only in-frame clones here, not all; method: immunoSEQ multiplex PCR. The table includes 850,000 to 1,200,000 clones, about 74% detected once. Material: memory CD4+ T cells sorted from blood. Subset meaning: CD45RA-negative fraction. The source of these receptors is a man between 18 and 29 years old in good health.

This chain connects TRBV9 to TRBJ1-1, with 8 bases fitting TRBD1. Germline assignment: CDR1 SGDLS and CDR2 YYNGEE. The V segment lost 4 bases and the J segment 5 bases; nucleotides outside the gene matches: 7. This CDR3 comprises 14 residues. In DNA form, the CDR3 reads TGTGCCAGCAGCTACGGACAGGGTGGAACTGAAGCTTTCTTT. This codes for CASSYGQGGTEAFF.

This clone was observed a few times. The V call is TRBV2, the J call TRBJ2-7, with a possible D match to TRBD2 (5 bases). V lost 6 bases and J 2 bases, leaving 11 bases between the germline ends. Germline lookup yields CDR1 SNHLY and CDR2 FYNNEI. The CDR3 has 13 residues. CDR3 in amino acids: CASRPDGAYEQYF. CDR3 nucleotide sequence: TGTGCCAGCAGACCGGACGGGGCCTACGAGCAGTACTTC.

A remark on this clone: In the same sample, other DNA sequences code for this CDR3. The chain couples TRBV5-1 to TRBJ1-1; TRBD1 is a possible D gene (6 bases). The germline gives CDR1 SGHRS, CDR2 YFSETQ. Trimming cost V 0 bases and J 1 base, with 10 bases left between them. The CDR3 length is 15 residues. This chain's CDR3 is CASSLEGGTNTEAFF. The CDR3 region has the DNA TGCGCCAGCAGCTTGGAAGGGGGGACGAACACTGAAGCTTTCTTT.

The V gene is TRBV5-1, the J gene TRBJ2-7, with D perhaps matching TRBD1 or TRBD2 (5 bases each). V was clipped by 0 bases and J by 3 bases, with 13 bases between them. CDR3 length: 15 residues. Germline V gene sequence: CDR1 SGHRS, CDR2 YFSETQ. The CDR3 protein is CASSLAGPRLYEQYF. In DNA, the CDR3 is TGCGCCAGCAGCTTGGCGGGACCGCGCCTCTACGAGCAGTACTTC.

As regards this clone: The sample contains more than one DNA sequence encoding this CDR3. The chain recombines TRBV20-1 with TRBJ2-7; D call uncertain. The CDR3 is 11 residues long. Germline CDR1 DFQATT, CDR2 SNEGSKA (reference sequence). Trimming took 6 bases from V and 3 from J, leaving 9 bases between them. CDR3 amino acids: CSASVGYEQYF. The CDR3 DNA is TGCAGTGCCAGCGTGGGCTACGAGCAGTACTTC.

The chain carries TRBV27 and TRBJ2-7, with D unresolved. The CDR3 sequence is 13 residues long. V was pared by 5 bases and J by 4 bases, with 12 bases between. Germline V gene lookup returns CDR1 MNHEY and CDR2 SMNVEV (reference sequence). DNA for the CDR3: TGTGCCAGCAGTCCCACTCACCAGTACGAGCAGTACTTC. Translating gives CASSPTHQYEQYF.

The genes are TRBV18 and TRBJ2-5; TRBD2 matches at 9 bases. CDR1 is KGHSH, CDR2 LQKENI, per germline. The CDR3 extends over 17 amino acids. V was clipped by 1 base and J by 1 base; unmatched bases: 7. CDR3 DNA: TGTGCCAGCTCACCACTTGTATTAGCGGGGGCCCAAGAGACCCAGTACTTC. Translated, it gives CASSPLVLAGAQETQYF.

This clone is a singleton in its sample. Germline and junction disagree at one end, which may indicate a read error. J is TRBJ2-7 and V is TRBV30; D gene ambiguous. The CDR3 is 12 amino acids. In germline, CDR1 is GTSNPN, CDR2 SVGIG (reference sequence). CDR3 region: CAWSVRGYKQYF. The CDR3 DNA reads TGTGCCTGGAGTGTACGAGGCTACAAGCAGTACTTC. Filled out from reference TRBV30 and TRBJ2-7, the complete variable domain reads SQTIHQWPATLVQPVGSPLSLECTVEGTSNPNLYWYRQAAGRGLQLLFYSVGIGQISSEVPQNLSASRPQDRQFILSSKKLLLSDSGFYLCAWSVRGYKQYFGPGTRLTVT.

As to this clone: Other DNA sequences of this sample code for an identical CDR3. V gene TRBV19 combines with J gene TRBJ2-7; D is uncertain. Per the germline V gene, CDR1 is LNHDA and CDR2 is SQIVND (reference sequence). The V end was cut by 6 bases, the J end by 3 bases, with 6 bases between. The CDR3 is 11 residues long. The CDR3 sequence is CASSRDYEQYF. In DNA, the CDR3 is TGTGCCAGTAGCAGAGACTACGAGCAGTACTTC.

V gene TRBV14 combines with J gene TRBJ2-2, with D unresolved. V was pared by 0 bases and J by 4 bases, with 12 bases between. The CDR3 is 16 residues long. From germline, CDR1 is SGHDN and CDR2 FVKESK. The CDR3 coding sequence is TGTGCCAGCAGCCAAGATTTTGGGTCTCCCACCGGGGAGCTGTTTTTT. Translation gives CASSQDFGSPTGELFF.

This clone was observed a few times. The chain combines TRBV10-2 with TRBJ1-2; 8 bases are shared with TRBD1. This CDR3 comprises 13 residues. Germline V CDR1 and CDR2: WSHSY, SAAADI. The junction had 8 bases not matched to a gene; V was cut back by 10 bases and J by 4 bases. The CDR3 sequence is CAIFDRGGYGYTF. Here the CDR3 DNA reads TGCGCCATCTTCGACAGGGGCGGCTATGGCTACACCTTC.

This clone was observed at least ten times. This sequence joins TRBV27 and TRBJ2-3, with TRBD1 matching 7 bases. Germline CDR1 reads MNHEY; CDR2 reads SMNVEV (reference sequence). CDR3 length equals 14 residues. The junction had 5 bases not matched to a gene; V was cut back by 6 bases and J by 2 bases. CDR3 sequence reads: CASSRDRFTDTQYF. DNA of the CDR3: TGTGCCAGCAGCCGGGACAGATTCACAGATACGCAGTATTTT.

This rearrangement joins TRBV7-9 to TRBJ2-5; D call uncertain. Germline V lookup: CDR1 SEHNR, CDR2 FQNEAQ (reference sequence). V was pared by 6 bases and J by 5 bases, with 25 bases between. The CDR3 length is 17 residues. In nucleotides, the CDR3 is TGTGCCAGCAGGTCCCGGACGACGGGCAACCGTTGGGAGACCCAGTACTTC. This translates into CASRSRTTGNRWETQYF.

This clone was detected only once. DNA for the CDR3: TGTGCCAGCAGCCAGGGACAGACCCACCAAGAGACCCAGTACTTC. This sequence encodes CASSQGQTHQETQYF. The V and J genes are TRBV7-3 and TRBJ2-5; TRBD1 agrees at 7 bases. Germline CDR1 reads SGHTA; CDR2 reads FQGTGA. After removal of 5 bases from V and 0 bases from J, the junction contained 6 bases not matched to a gene. This CDR3 contains 15 residues.

V usage is TRBV27 and J usage is TRBJ2-1; 7 bases are a match to TRBD1. In germline, CDR1 is MNHEY, CDR2 SMNVEV (reference sequence). This CDR3 has 16 amino acids. The J segment lost 2 bases and the V segment lost 6 bases, leaving 10 bases of the junction unmatched. The CDR3 DNA sequence: TGTGCCAGCAGCAAAGAGGGGGCGAAAACCTACAATGAGCAGTTCTTC. It yields the protein CASSKEGAKTYNEQFF.

The chain combines TRBV2 with TRBJ2-5, with D perhaps TRBD2 (5 bases). Germline V gene sequence: CDR1 SNHLY, CDR2 FYNNEI. The CDR3 consists of 12 residues. V lost 3 bases and J lost 3, with 5 bases in between. The CDR3 DNA sequence: TGTGCCAGCAGTGAGAGGGAAGAGACCCAGTACTTC. Translation: CASSEREETQYF.

There are a few counts of this clone. V usage is TRBV6-5 and J usage is TRBJ2-5, with TRBD2 matching 8 bases. Germline CDR1 is MNHEY and CDR2 is SVGAGI. CDR3 length equals 14 residues. After removal of 6 bases from V and 4 bases from J, the junction contained 7 bases not matched to a gene. CDR3 sequence reads: CASSPRGGAETQYF. Written as DNA, the CDR3 is TGTGCCAGCAGCCCCCGGGGGGGCGCAGAGACCCAGTACTTC.